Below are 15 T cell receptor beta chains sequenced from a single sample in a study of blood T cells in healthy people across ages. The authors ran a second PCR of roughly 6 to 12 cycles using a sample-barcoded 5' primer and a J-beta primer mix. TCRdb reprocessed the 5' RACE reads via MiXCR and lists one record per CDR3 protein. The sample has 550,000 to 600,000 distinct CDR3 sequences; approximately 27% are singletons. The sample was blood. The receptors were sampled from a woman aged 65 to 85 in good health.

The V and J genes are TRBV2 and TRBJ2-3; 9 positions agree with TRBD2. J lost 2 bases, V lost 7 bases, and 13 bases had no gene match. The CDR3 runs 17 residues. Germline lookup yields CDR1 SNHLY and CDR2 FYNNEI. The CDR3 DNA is TGTGCCAGCAACCCCTTCGGGCGGGGGGGCGTCACAGATACGCAGTATTTT. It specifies CASNPFGRGGVTDTQYF. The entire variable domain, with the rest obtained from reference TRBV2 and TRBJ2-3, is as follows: EPEVTQTPSHQVTQMGQEVILRCVPISNHLYFYWYRQILGQKVEFLVSFYNNEISEKSEIFDDQFSVERPDGSNFTLKIRSTKLEDSAMYFCASNPFGRGGVTDTQYFGPGTRLTVL.

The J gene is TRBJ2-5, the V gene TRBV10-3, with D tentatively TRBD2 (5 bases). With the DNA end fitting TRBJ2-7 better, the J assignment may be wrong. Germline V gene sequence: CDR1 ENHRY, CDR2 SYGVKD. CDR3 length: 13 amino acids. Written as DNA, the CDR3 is TGTGCCATCAGTGGGTCACGGGGCTACGAGCAGTACTTC. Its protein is CAISGSRGYEQYF.

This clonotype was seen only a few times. The CDR3 DNA reads TGTGCCAGCAGCTCGATGGCTACGTCGGGGGGCTACACCTTC. Residues: CASSSMATSGGYTF. The gene calls are TRBV7-9 and TRBJ1-2, with D unclear. Trimming cost V 4 bases and J 8 bases, with 17 bases left between them. This CDR3 is 14 amino acids long. Germline CDR1 SEHNR, CDR2 FQNEAQ (reference sequence).

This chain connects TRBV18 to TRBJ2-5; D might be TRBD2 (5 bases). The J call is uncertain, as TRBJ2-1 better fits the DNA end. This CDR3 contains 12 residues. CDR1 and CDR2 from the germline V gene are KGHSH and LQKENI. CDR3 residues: CASSPNAEVQFF. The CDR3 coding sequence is TGTGCCAGCTCACCAAATGCGGAGGTGCAGTTCTTC.

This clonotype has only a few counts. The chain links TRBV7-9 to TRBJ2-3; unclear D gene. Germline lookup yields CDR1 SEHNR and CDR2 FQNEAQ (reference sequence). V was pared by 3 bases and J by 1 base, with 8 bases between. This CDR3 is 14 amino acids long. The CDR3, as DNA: TGTGCCAGCAGCTTGGCGGCGCGCACAGATACGCAGTATTTT. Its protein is CASSLAARTDTQYF.

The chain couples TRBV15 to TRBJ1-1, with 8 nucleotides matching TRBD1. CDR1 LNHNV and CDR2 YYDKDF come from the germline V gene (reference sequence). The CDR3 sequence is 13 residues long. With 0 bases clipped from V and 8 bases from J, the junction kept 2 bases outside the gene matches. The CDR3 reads CATSREAGGEAFF. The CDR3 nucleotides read TGTGCCACCAGCAGAGAGGCAGGGGGCGAAGCTTTCTTT.

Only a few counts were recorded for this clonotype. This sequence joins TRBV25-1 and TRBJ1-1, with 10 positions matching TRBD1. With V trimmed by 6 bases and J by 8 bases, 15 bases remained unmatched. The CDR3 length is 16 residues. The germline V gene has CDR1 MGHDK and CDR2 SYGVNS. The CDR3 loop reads CASRPGQGVPAAEAFF. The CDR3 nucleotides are TGTGCCAGCAGGCCCGGACAGGGGGTTCCCGCCGCGGAAGCTTTCTTT.

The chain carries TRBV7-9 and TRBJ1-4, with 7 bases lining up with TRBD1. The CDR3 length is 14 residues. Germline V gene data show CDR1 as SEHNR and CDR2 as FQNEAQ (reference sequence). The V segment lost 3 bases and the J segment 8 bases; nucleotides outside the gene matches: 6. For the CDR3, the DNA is TGTGCCAGCAGCTTCTCACAGGGGAGCGAAAAACTGTTTTTT. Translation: CASSFSQGSEKLFF.

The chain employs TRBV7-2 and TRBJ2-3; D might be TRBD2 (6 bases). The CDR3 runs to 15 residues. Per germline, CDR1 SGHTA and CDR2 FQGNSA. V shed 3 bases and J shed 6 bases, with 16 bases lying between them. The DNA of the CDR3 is TGTGCCAGCAGCTTTCAGGTGGGGGGATCGGATACGCAGTATTTT. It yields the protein CASSFQVGGSDTQYF. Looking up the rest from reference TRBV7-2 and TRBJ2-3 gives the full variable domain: GAGVSQSPSNKVTEKGKDVELRCDPISGHTALYWYRQSLGQGLEFLIYFQGNSAPDKSGLPSDRFSAERTGGSVSTLTIQRTQQEDSAVYLCASSFQVGGSDTQYFGPGTRLTVL.

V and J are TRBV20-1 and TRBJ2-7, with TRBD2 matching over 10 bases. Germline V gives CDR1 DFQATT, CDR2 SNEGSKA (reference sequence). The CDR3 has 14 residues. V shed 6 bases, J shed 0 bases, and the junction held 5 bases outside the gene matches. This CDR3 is CSAWTSGSSYEQYF. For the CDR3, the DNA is TGCAGTGCCTGGACTAGCGGTAGCTCCTACGAGCAGTACTTC.

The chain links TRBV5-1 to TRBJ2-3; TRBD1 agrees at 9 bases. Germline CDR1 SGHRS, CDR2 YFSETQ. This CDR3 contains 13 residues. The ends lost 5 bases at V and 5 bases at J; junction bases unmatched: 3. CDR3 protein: CASRQGARDTQYF. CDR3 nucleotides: TGCGCCAGCAGACAGGGGGCTAGAGATACGCAGTATTTT.

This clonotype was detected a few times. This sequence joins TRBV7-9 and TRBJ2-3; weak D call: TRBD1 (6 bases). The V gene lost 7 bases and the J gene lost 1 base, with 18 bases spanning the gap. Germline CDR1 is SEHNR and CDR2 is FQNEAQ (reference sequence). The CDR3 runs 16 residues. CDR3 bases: TGTGCCAGCATTTGGGGTAGGGGGAGTGGCACAGATACGCAGTATTTT. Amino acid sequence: CASIWGRGSGTDTQYF.

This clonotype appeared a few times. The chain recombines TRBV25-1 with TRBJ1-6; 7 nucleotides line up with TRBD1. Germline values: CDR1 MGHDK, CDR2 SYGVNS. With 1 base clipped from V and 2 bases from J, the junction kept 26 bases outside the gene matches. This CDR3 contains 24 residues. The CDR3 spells CASSEFYPQTRDSGEGPYNSPLHF. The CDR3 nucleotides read TGTGCCAGCAGTGAATTTTATCCTCAGACACGGGACAGTGGGGAAGGGCCCTATAATTCACCCCTCCACTTT.

CDR3 sequence reads: CASSPPTGYTEAFF. CDR3 in DNA: TGTGCCAGCTCACCCCCTACAGGGTACACTGAAGCTTTCTTT. The chain carries TRBV18 and TRBJ1-1; a weak D match, TRBD1 (6 bases). Germline CDR1 KGHSH, CDR2 LQKENI. This CDR3 region has 14 residues. Trimming removed 3 bases from V and 3 bases from J, with 11 bases in between. Full variable domain (missing parts from reference TRBV18 and TRBJ1-1): NAGVMQNPRHLVRRRGQEARLRCSPMKGHSHVYWYRQLPEEGLKFMVYLQKENIIDESGMPKERFSAEFPKEGPSILRIQQVVRGDSAAYFCASSPPTGYTEAFFGQGTRLTVV.

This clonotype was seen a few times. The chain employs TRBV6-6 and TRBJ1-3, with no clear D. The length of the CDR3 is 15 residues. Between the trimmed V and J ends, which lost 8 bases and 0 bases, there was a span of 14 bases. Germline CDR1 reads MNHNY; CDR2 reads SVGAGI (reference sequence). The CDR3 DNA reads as TGTGCCAGCTGGAAACAGCAGAGCTCTGGAAACACCATATATTTT. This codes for CASWKQQSSGNTIYF.